These 24 T cell receptor beta chains were all obtained from the same sample, sequenced in a study of T-cell memory formation after mild COVID-19. Each CDR3 protein gets one entry after TCRdb re-called the 5' RACE reads with MiXCR. Seen here are 250,000 to 350,000 distinct CDR3 sequences, around 15% observed once, and the top ten hold roughly 25%. Sequenced: PBMCs or a T cell subset sorted from them (not recorded which). The receptors were gathered from a man between 18 and 29 years old who had mild COVID-19 (a few samples of this study predate the infection). Cell type and time point are not known.

This clonotype was counted between two and nine times. This rearrangement joins TRBV5-1 to TRBJ1-1; D might be TRBD1 (5 bases). From germline, CDR1 is SGHRS and CDR2 YFSETQ. Trimming left V 4 bases short and J 1 base short, with 14 bases between. CDR3 length equals 15 residues. CDR3 DNA: TGCGCCAGCAGCCCCTGGGGGGGGGGGAACACTGAAGCTTTCTTT. Translating gives CASSPWGGGNTEAFF.

The chain is built from TRBV7-6 and TRBJ1-4; no clear D gene. The ends were cut back, 2 bases at V and 6 bases at J, with 7 bases in the middle. This CDR3 is built from 13 residues. CDR1 is SGHVS, CDR2 FNYEAQ, per germline. CDR3 DNA sequence: TGTGCCAGCAGCTTAAGAAGTTATGAAAAACTGTTTTTT. This encodes CASSLRSYEKLFF.

The gene calls are TRBV10-3 and TRBJ2-3; TRBD2 matches at 7 bases. V trimming: 8 bases; J trimming: 4 bases; junction bases outside the gene matches: 12. The CDR3 consists of 15 residues. Germline V gives CDR1 ENHRY, CDR2 SYGVKD. This CDR3 is CAIALGSGVADTQYF. CDR3 DNA: TGTGCCATCGCATTGGGGAGCGGGGTAGCAGATACGCAGTATTTT.

CDR3 loop: CASSLAGLAGTEQYF. The DNA for the CDR3 is TGTGCCAGCAGCTTAGCCGGGCTAGCGGGGACCGAGCAGTACTTC. The chain joins TRBV7-2 to TRBJ2-7; 9 positions match TRBD2. CDR1 and CDR2 (germline): SGHTA, FQGNSA. There are 15 residues in the CDR3. Trimming took 0 bases from V and 6 from J; bases not matched to a gene: 6.

This chain joins TRBV29-1 and TRBJ2-5; D remains ambiguous. Germline CDR1 and CDR2: SQVTM and ANQGSEA. The CDR3 runs to 14 residues. The CDR3 DNA is TGCAGTGCCACCCCACGAGGCCTCCAAGAGACCCAGTACTTC. Protein: CSATPRGLQETQYF.

This clonotype has more than one count but fewer than ten. The rearrangement joins TRBV12-3 or TRBV12-4 to TRBJ2-1, with D maybe TRBD2 (6 bases). The CDR3 is 13 residues long. Trimming left V 6 bases short and J 6 bases short, with 12 bases between. CDR3 residues: CASRTTGGNEQFF. DNA of the CDR3: TGTGCCAGCAGAACCACCGGGGGCAATGAGCAGTTCTTC.

This clonotype was counted between two and nine times. The chain links TRBV16 to TRBJ1-2, with 10 bases identical to TRBD1. This CDR3 spans 14 amino acids. Germline lookup yields CDR1 KGHSY and CDR2 FQNENV. V lost 6 bases, J lost 7 bases, and 8 bases stayed unmatched. DNA of the CDR3: TGTGCCAGCAGTCCCGGGACAGGGGCAGTTGGCTACACCTTC. It yields the protein CASSPGTGAVGYTF.

This clonotype has only a few counts. The chain carries TRBV28 and TRBJ2-5, with a weak D call TRBD2 (6 bases). The CDR3 sequence is 14 residues long. CDR1 is MDHEN and CDR2 is SYDVKM in the germline V gene. With 3 bases removed from V and 7 bases from J, the gap between germline ends came to 15 bases. The CDR3 DNA follows: TGTGCCAGCAGTTTTCGTACTAGCTTTGGGACCCAGTACTTC. Translated: CASSFRTSFGTQYF.

This clonotype appeared a few times. The chain employs TRBV7-8 and TRBJ2-4; maybe TRBD1 (5 bases). CDR1 SGHVS and CDR2 FQNEAQ come from the germline V gene. V was cut by 3 bases and J by 3 bases, with 18 bases left in between. The CDR3 is 17 amino acids. For the CDR3, the DNA is TGTGCCAGCAGCTTCGACAGCCCCTCATGGAGCAAAAACATTCAGTACTTC. It yields the protein CASSFDSPSWSKNIQYF.

This clonotype was found many times. The rearrangement uses TRBV6-5 and TRBJ2-7; possibly TRBD2 for D (6 bases). Germline loops: CDR1 MNHEY, CDR2 SVGAGI. This CDR3 comprises 11 residues. V lost 8 bases to trimming and J lost 4 bases, with 9 bases between them. CDR3 nucleotides: TGTGCCAGCGGGGGGACTTACGAGCAGTACGTC. This translates into CASGGTYEQYV.

This clonotype appeared a few times. This CDR3 is CASRLAGGPETQYF. CDR3 nucleotide sequence: TGTGCCAGCAGACTAGCGGGGGGGCCAGAGACCCAGTACTTC. The rearrangement joins TRBV3-1 to TRBJ2-5, with 13 bases aligning to TRBD2. The CDR3 length is 14 residues. V was pared by 6 bases and J by 4 bases, with 2 bases of the junction left unmatched. Germline values: CDR1 LGHDT, CDR2 YNNKEL (reference sequence).

This clonotype was counted only a few times. This chain uses TRBV2 with TRBJ2-1; 10 bases fit TRBD1. The V and J ends lost 11 bases and 4 bases, in that order; junction bases with no gene match: 5. This CDR3 is built from 13 residues. The germline V gene encodes CDR1 SNHLY and CDR2 FYNNEI. CDR3 sequence (DNA): TGTGCCTGCCGGGACAGGGGATACAATGAGCAGTTCTTC. Protein: CACRDRGYNEQFF.

The chain uses TRBV6-2 or TRBV6-3 and TRBJ1-1; D is unresolved. Germline V gene data show CDR1 as MNHEY and CDR2 as SVGEGT. The CDR3 has 13 amino acids. Deletions cut 0 bases from V and 6 bases from J, with 8 bases between. CDR3 protein: CASSYSIIAEAFF. In DNA form, the CDR3 reads TGTGCCAGCAGTTACTCGATTATCGCTGAAGCTTTCTTT.

This clonotype was detected only a few times. V and J are TRBV15 and TRBJ2-5; the D call may be TRBD1 or TRBD2 (6 bases each). This CDR3 is built from 15 residues. Germline assignment: CDR1 LNHNV and CDR2 YYDKDF (reference sequence). Trimming stripped 8 bases from V and 1 base from J, with 17 bases between. CDR3: CATSEGTGAQETQYF. CDR3 in DNA: TGTGCCACCTCAGAGGGCACGGGGGCCCAAGAGACCCAGTACTTC.

This clonotype was detected ten times or more. CDR3 DNA: TGTGCCAGCAGCTTCACGGGGGGCGAGCAGTACGTC. Translated, it gives CASSFTGGEQYV. This chain uses TRBV7-9 with TRBJ2-7; 7 bases are shared with TRBD2. Germline V gives CDR1 SEHNR, CDR2 FQNEAQ (reference sequence). This CDR3 comprises 12 residues. Trimming removed 3 bases from V and 6 bases from J; junction bases left unmatched: 2.

This clonotype came up a few times. The rearrangement links TRBV6-5 to TRBJ2-5; D is uncertain. CDR1 and CDR2 (germline): MNHEY, SVGAGI. The CDR3 extends over 14 amino acids. Between the trimmed V and J ends, which lost 5 bases and 5 bases, there was a span of 15 bases. CDR3 DNA: TGTGCCAGCAGTAGAAGGCCAGCCCACGAGACCCAGTACTTC. It codes for CASSRRPAHETQYF.

In DNA form, the CDR3 reads TGCGCCAGCAGCGAGAACCCCGGGACAGGGGTGCAGCCCCAGCATTTT. It codes for CASSENPGTGVQPQHF. The genes are TRBV5-1 and TRBJ1-5; 10 nucleotides line up with TRBD1. The CDR3 is 16 residues long. Losses at the gene ends were 4 bases for V and 7 bases for J; bases not matched to a gene: 11. The germline CDR1 and CDR2 sequences are SGHRS and YFSETQ.

Many counts were recorded for this clonotype. V and J are TRBV7-2 and TRBJ2-1; D remains unclear. Per germline, CDR1 SGHTA and CDR2 FQGNSA. V was trimmed by 5 bases and J by 7 bases, leaving 21 bases between them. CDR3 length equals 16 residues. CDR3 bases: TGTGCCAGCAGCACGGTTGGGGATCCGACCATGAATGAGCAGTTCTTC. Its translation is CASSTVGDPTMNEQFF.

This clonotype occurred a few times. The chain joins TRBV7-6 to TRBJ2-7; 7 nucleotides agree with TRBD1. The germline CDR1 and CDR2 sequences are SGHVS and FNYEAQ. With V trimmed by 5 bases and J by 7 bases, 11 bases remained unmatched. This CDR3 spans 14 amino acids. CDR3 sequence reads: CASSPRDGTAEQYF. The CDR3 DNA follows: TGTGCCAGCAGCCCCAGGGACGGGACAGCGGAGCAGTACTTC. Variable domain in full (rest from reference TRBV7-6 and TRBJ2-7): GAGVSQSPRYKVTKRGQDVALRCDPISGHVSLYWYRQALGQGPEFLTYFNYEAQQDKSGLPNDRFSAERPEGSISTLTIQRTEQRDSAMYRCASSPRDGTAEQYFGPGTRLTVT.

Ten or more counts support this clonotype. The chain couples TRBV5-5 to TRBJ2-5; D perhaps matches TRBD2 (5 bases). The CDR3 runs to 14 residues. With 2 bases removed from V and 2 bases from J, the gap between germline ends came to 10 bases. The germline CDR1 and CDR2 sequences are SGHKS and YYEKEE (reference sequence). The CDR3 nucleotides read TGTGCCAGCAGCTTAGCGGTTCTTCAAGAGACCCAGTACTTC. This translates into CASSLAVLQETQYF. Together with reference TRBV5-5 and TRBJ2-5, the CDR3 gives the full variable domain: DAGVTQSPTHLIKTRGQQVTLRCSPISGHKSVSWYQQVLGQGPQFIFQYYEKEERGRGNFPDRFSARQFPNYSSELNVNALLLGDSALYLCASSLAVLQETQYFGPGTRLLVL.

The chain combines TRBV5-1 with TRBJ2-5; 9 bases are a match to TRBD1. This CDR3 is built from 14 residues. V lost 3 bases, J lost 3 bases, and 3 bases stayed unmatched. The germline V gene has CDR1 SGHRS and CDR2 YFSETQ. The CDR3 DNA reads TGCGCCAGCAGCTCGGGACAGGGAAAAGAGACCCAGTACTTC. Translating gives CASSSGQGKETQYF.

The chain carries TRBV15 and TRBJ2-3; 8 nucleotides agree with TRBD2. V shed 6 bases and J 1 base; nucleotides not matched to a gene: 3. Germline assignment: CDR1 LNHNV and CDR2 YYDKDF (reference sequence). The CDR3 extends over 14 amino acids. The CDR3 region is CATRRGGGTDTQYF. DNA for the CDR3: TGTGCCACCAGACGGGGGGGCGGCACAGATACGCAGTATTTT. Full variable domain (missing parts from reference TRBV15 and TRBJ2-3): DAMVIQNPRYQVTQFGKPVTLSCSQTLNHNVMYWYQQKSSQAPKLLFHYYDKDFNNEADTPDNFQSRRPNTSFCFLDIRSPGLGDTAMYLCATRRGGGTDTQYFGPGTRLTVL.

J is TRBJ2-5 and V is TRBV6-5; D may be TRBD2 (6 bases). The germline CDR1 and CDR2 sequences are MNHEY and SVGAGI. The CDR3 is 15 amino acids. The V end was cut by 0 bases, the J end by 4 bases, with 12 bases between. The CDR3 DNA follows: TGTGCCAGCAGTTACTCGCCGGGGGAGGCAGAGACCCAGTACTTC. Translating gives CASSYSPGEAETQYF.

In its sample, this clonotype was seen a few times. The J gene is TRBJ1-3, the V gene TRBV30; D not certain. The CDR3 is made up of 13 amino acids. Germline CDR1 reads GTSNPN; CDR2 reads SVGIG (reference sequence). The V and J ends lost 2 bases and 2 bases respectively, with 7 bases between them. The CDR3 sequence is CAWSQAAGNTIYF. The CDR3, as DNA: TGTGCCTGGAGTCAGGCCGCTGGAAACACCATATATTTT. Using reference TRBV30 and TRBJ1-3 for the parts outside the CDR3, the full variable domain is SQTIHQWPATLVQPVGSPLSLECTVEGTSNPNLYWYRQAAGRGLQLLFYSVGIGQISSEVPQNLSASRPQDRQFILSSKKLLLSDSGFYLCAWSQAAGNTIYFGEGSWLTVV.